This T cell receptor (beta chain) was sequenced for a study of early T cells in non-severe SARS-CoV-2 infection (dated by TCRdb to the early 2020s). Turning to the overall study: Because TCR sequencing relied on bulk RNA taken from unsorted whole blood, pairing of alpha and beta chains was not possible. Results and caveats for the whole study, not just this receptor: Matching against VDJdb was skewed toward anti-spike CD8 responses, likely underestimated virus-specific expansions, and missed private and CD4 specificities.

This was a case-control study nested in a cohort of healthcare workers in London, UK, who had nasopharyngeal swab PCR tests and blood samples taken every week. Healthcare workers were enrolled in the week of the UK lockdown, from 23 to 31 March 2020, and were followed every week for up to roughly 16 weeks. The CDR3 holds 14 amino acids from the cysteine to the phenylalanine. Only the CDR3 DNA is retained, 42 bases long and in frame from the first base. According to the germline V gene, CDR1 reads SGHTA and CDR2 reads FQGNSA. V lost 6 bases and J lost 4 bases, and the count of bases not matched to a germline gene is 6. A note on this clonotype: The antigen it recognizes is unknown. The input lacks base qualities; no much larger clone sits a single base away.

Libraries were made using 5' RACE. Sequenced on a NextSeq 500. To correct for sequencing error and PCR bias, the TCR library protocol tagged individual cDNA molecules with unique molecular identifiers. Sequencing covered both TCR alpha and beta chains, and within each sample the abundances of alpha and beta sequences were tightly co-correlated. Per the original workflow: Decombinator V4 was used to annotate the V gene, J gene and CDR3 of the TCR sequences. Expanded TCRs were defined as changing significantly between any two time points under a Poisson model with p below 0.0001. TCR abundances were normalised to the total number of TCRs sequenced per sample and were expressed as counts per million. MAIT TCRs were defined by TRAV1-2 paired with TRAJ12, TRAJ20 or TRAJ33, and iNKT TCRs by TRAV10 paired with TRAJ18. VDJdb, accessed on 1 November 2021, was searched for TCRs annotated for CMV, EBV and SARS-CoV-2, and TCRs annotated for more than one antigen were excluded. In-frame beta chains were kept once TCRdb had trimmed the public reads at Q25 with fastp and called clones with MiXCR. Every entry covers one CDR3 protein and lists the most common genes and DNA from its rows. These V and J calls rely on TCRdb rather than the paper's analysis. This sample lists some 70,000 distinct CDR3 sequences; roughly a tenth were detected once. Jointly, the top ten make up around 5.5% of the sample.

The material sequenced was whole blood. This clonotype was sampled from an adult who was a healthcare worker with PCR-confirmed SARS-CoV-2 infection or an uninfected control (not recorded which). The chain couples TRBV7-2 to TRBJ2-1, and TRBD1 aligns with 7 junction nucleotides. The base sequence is TGTGCCAGCAGTAGACAGGGAGCGTACAATGAGCAGTTCTTC. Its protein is CASSRQGAYNEQFF.